This is a list of T cell receptor beta chains from one sample in a study of shared clonotypes between healthy human individuals. Only in-frame clones appear in the TCRdb table, and some are missing; sequencing was by immunoSEQ multiplex PCR. Among 490,000 or so clones listed, approximately 80% were seen once. The sample was PBMCs. Receptors were obtained from a woman aged 40 to 50 in good health. Some clones in this sample may be carry-over from other donors' samples. CDR3s include the opening cysteine and the closing phenylalanine or tryptophan. Fields, in order: V gene, D gene, CDR3 protein. D genes are given only for firm matches.

TRBV5-1 | NA | CASSLRGVGGEQYF
TRBV19 | TRBD2 | CASSEWGLAEPTDTQYF
TRBV10-3 | TRBD2 | CAITSGLGNTDTQYF
TRBV4-1 | NA | CASSQPFAYNEQFF
TRBV7-9 | NA | CASSRDTKIYGYTF
TRBV19 | NA | CASRQQMNTEAFF
TRBV19 | TRBD1 | CATGQGYEQYF
TRBV28 | NA | CASSFLSYEQYF
TRBV5-1 | NA | CASSGLQGNTEAFF
TRBV9 | TRBD2 | CASHGSGSNTGELFF
TRBV5-1 | TRBD1 | CASSLAQGENYGYTF
TRBV5-1 | TRBD1 | CASSLVGTANTGELFF
TRBV5-4 | NA | CASSLDPGESYEQYF
TRBV9 | TRBD2 | CASSVAASGLSYGQYF
TRBV5-1 | NA | CASSSPTALTSTDTQYF
TRBV6-1 | NA | CASRMGDRNGYTF
TRBV27 | TRBD1 | CASRATGANYGYTF
TRBV25-1 | NA | CASRGNTNIGYTF
TRBV6-1 | NA | CASSETVDWGYTF
TRBV28 | TRBD2 | CASTTSGLADTDTQYF
TRBV25-1 | TRBD1 | CASSEGTGARLWNQPQHF
TRBV15 | NA | CATSRDGRHLGNEKLFF
TRBV7-3 | NA | CASSRTSHSYEQYF
TRBV6-5 | TRBD2 | CASRAAGAGDTQYF
TRBV6-1 | NA | CASSEGGFKTSEQYF
TRBV6-4 | TRBD2 | CASRTGLVPETQYF
TRBV11-2 | TRBD1 | CASSLDRGNQPQHF
TRBV5-1 | NA | CASSLRGGTEAFF
TRBV7-9 | NA | CASSLAEQANTGELFF
TRBV2 | NA | CASSDGGRTEAFF
TRBV7-2 | TRBD2 | CASSLSIAGAVGELFF
TRBV5-4 | NA | CASSLPQAVYGYTF
TRBV5-4 | NA | CASSPWGIAKNIQYF
TRBV18 | NA | CASSPLQTDTQYF
TRBV5-1 | TRBD2 | CASSLEGLARNEQFF
TRBV30 | TRBD1 | CAWTTGGAKNIQYF
TRBV9 | TRBD2 | CASSGRLAGSTDTQYF
TRBV18 | NA | CASSPPVRGRETQYF
TRBV12-1 | NA | CASSFGGGETDTQYF
TRBV15 | NA | CATSRDVGPSPNGYTF
TRBV27 | TRBD1 | CASSPGTGIIYEQYF
TRBV28 | TRBD1 | CASRQGDTEAFF